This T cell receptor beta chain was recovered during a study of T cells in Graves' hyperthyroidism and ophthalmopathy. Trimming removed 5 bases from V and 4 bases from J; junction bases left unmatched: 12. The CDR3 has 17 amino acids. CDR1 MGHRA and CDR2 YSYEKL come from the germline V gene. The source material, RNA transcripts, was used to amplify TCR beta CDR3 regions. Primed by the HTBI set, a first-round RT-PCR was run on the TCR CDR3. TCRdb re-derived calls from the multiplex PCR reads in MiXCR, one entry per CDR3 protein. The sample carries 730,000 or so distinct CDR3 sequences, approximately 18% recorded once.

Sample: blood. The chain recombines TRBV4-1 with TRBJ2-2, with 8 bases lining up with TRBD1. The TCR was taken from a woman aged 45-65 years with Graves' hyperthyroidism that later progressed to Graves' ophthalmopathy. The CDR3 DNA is TGCGCCAGCAGCTTTGGGGCAGGGGGCGCCGGCACCGGGGAGCTGTTTTTT. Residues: CASSFGAGGAGTGELFF.